This T cell receptor (beta chain) was observed in a study of T cells in Graves' hyperthyroidism and ophthalmopathy. Findings and limits, study-wide: Stable hyperthyroidism and ophthalmopathy were separated using 13 V-J signatures. Ophthalmopathy was predicted by the model a median of roughly 6.7 months ahead of onset.

Together with thyroid ultrasound, orbital computed tomography, serum thyroxine and TRAb, clinical symptoms were used for diagnoses. An approximately 9.8 ml volume of fresh peripheral blood provided the PBMCs. This clonotype was counted at least ten times. The target antigen is unknown. The CDR3 loop spans 13 amino acids. The germline V gene has CDR1 MNHEY and CDR2 SMNVEV (reference sequence). Deletions cut 6 bases from V and 8 bases from J, with 15 bases between. The CDR3 regions of TCR beta were amplified from RNA transcripts. The HTBI primer set drove a first-round RT-PCR of the TCR CDR3. TCRdb called the multiplex PCR reads again in MiXCR, with one record for every CDR3 protein. The sample yields fewer than 650,000 distinct CDR3 sequences, about 15% seen once.

V and J are TRBV27 and TRBJ2-3; D gene unclear. The sequence was obtained from a middle-aged woman with Graves' ophthalmopathy. The material sequenced was blood. CDR3 bases: TGTGCCAGCAGCTTGACGTCGTACGGTACGCAGTATTTT. Residues: CASSLTSYGTQYF.